The T cell receptor beta chain under discussion was sequenced for a study of cytomegalovirus exposure and HLA in healthy donors. Both 60 Vbeta primers and 13 Jbeta primers went into the PCR. This table comes from immunoSEQ multiplex PCR, and its TCRdb copy is limited to in-frame clones, with some not included. The table lists more than 95,000 clones, roughly three quarters of them singletons. The CDR3 totals 14 residues. V was pared by 0 bases and J by 8 bases, with 6 bases of the junction left unmatched. CDR1 is MNHEY and CDR2 is SVGAGI in the germline V gene. Sequenced input: PBMCs. The TCR comes from a man aged 50 to 60 in good health and CMV-seropositive. The gene calls are TRBV6-5 and TRBJ1-2; 7 bases are a match to TRBD1. CDR3 sequence (DNA): TGTGCCAGCAGTTACTCGAAAGCAGGGGGAGGCTACACCTTC. Residues: CASSYSKAGGGYTF.